This T cell receptor beta chain came from a study of early T cells in non-severe SARS-CoV-2 infection. Study background: With bulk RNA from unsorted whole blood as input, sequencing yielded unpaired chains. Study-wide results and caveats: Reliance on VDJdb matching favored anti-spike CD8 responses; private and CD4 specificities were missed.

This CDR3 comprises 17 residues. CDR1 is MGHRA and CDR2 is YSYEKL in the germline V gene. After removal of 3 bases from V and 7 bases from J, the junction contained 10 bases not matched to a gene. Attached unique molecular identifiers marked individual cDNA molecules. One entry per CDR3 protein, called by TCRdb with MiXCR from the 5' RACE reads. The sample consists of about 98,000 distinct CDR3 sequences, roughly 11% of them appearing once. This clonotype has a handful of counts. The antigen remains undetermined. Sequencing was carried out using whole blood. The rearrangement links TRBV4-1 to TRBJ2-2, with TRBD1 identical over 11 bases. This receptor was taken from an adult who was a healthcare worker with PCR-confirmed SARS-CoV-2 infection or an uninfected control (not recorded which). CDR3 protein: CASSHRPGQGGGGELFF. The CDR3 region has the DNA TGCGCCAGCAGCCACCGGCCGGGACAGGGGGGAGGCGGGGAGCTGTTTTTT.